This TCR beta chain was sequenced during a study of PD-1 blockade in classical Hodgkin lymphoma. Regarding the study as a whole: Before treatment, TCR diversity in newly diagnosed patients was reportedly lower than in healthy donors.

As regards this clone: Its antigen is currently unknown.

Each and every patient relapsed after autologous stem cell transplantation, and patients got differing brentuximab vedotin exposure. Method: immunoSEQ multiplex PCR; TCRdb's copy keeps in-frame clones and lacks some. There are 40,000 to 45,000 clones in the sample; around four fifths occur only once, and under 15% lies in the top ten. The CDR3 consists of 15 residues. Trimming removed 5 bases from V and 6 bases from J; junction bases left unmatched: 10. CDR1 and CDR2 (germline): SGHRS, YFSETQ. The V call is TRBV5-1, the J call TRBJ2-1; 8 nucleotides line up with TRBD1. This sample comprised peripheral blood mononuclear cells (PBMCs), obtained at baseline. The TCR comes from a human donor with classical Hodgkin lymphoma. In DNA, the CDR3 is TGCGCCAGCAGGGATGACAGGGGTTATGTCAATGAGCAGTTCTTC. It specifies CASRDDRGYVNEQFF.